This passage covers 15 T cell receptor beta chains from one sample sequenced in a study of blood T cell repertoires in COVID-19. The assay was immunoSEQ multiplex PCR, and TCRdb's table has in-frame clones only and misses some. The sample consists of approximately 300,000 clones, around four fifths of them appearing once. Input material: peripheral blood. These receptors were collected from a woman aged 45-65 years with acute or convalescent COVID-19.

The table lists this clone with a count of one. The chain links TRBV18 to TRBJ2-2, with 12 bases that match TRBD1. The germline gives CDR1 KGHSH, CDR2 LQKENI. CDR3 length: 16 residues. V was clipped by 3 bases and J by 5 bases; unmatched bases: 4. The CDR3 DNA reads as TGTGCCAGCTCACCGGGACAGGGGGCGGAGACCGGGGAGCTGTTTTTT. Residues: CASSPGQGAETGELFF.

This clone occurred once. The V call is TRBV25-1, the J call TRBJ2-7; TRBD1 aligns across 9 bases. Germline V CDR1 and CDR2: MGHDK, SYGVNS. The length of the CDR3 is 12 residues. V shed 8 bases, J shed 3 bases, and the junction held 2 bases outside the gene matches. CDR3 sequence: CASAGQGYEQYF. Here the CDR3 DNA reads TGTGCCAGCGCGGGACAGGGCTACGAGCAGTACTTC.

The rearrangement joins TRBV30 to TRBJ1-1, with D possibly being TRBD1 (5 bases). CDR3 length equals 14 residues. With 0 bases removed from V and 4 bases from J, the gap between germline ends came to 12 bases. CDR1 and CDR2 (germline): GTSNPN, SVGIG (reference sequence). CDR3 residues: CAWSVGRRGTEAFF. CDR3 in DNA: TGTGCCTGGAGTGTCGGCAGGAGGGGCACTGAAGCTTTCTTT.

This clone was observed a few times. The CDR3 DNA is TGCGCCAGCAGCTTGGAACGGCGGGAGGGTTTAATGAATGAGCAGTTCTTC. This codes for CASSLERREGLMNEQFF. The rearrangement joins TRBV5-1 to TRBJ2-1; 9 bases align to TRBD2. Germline CDR1 and CDR2: SGHRS and YFSETQ. The trim removed 0 bases at V and 7 bases at J, leaving 11 bases unmatched. The CDR3 has 17 residues.

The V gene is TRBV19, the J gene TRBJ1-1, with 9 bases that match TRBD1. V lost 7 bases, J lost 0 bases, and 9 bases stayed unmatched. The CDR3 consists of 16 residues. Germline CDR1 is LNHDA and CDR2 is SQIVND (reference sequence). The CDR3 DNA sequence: TGTGCCAGTATGGACGGACAGGGGTACATGAACACTGAAGCTTTCTTT. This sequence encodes CASMDGQGYMNTEAFF. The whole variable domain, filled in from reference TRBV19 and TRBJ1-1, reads DGGITQSPKYLFRKEGQNVTLSCEQNLNHDAMYWYRQDPGQGLRLIYYSQIVNDFQKGDIAEGYSVSREKKESFPLTVTSAQKNPTAFYLCASMDGQGYMNTEAFFGQGTRLTVV.

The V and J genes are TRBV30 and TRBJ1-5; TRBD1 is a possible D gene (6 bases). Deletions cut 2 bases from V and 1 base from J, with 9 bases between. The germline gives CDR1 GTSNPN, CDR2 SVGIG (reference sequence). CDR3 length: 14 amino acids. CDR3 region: CAWSYGQSNQPQHF. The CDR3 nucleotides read TGTGCCTGGAGTTATGGACAGAGCAATCAGCCCCAGCATTTT.

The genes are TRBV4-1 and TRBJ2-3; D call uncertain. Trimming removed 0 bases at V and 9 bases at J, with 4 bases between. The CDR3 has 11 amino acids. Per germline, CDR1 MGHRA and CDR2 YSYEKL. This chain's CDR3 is CASSQDITQYF. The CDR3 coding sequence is TGCGCCAGCAGCCAAGATATAACGCAGTATTTT.

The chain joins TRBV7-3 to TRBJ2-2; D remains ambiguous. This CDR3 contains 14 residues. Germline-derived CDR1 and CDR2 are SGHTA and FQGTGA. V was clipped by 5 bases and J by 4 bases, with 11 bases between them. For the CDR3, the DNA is TGTGCCAGCAGCCCCCAACCGGGCACCGGGGAGCTGTTTTTT. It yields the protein CASSPQPGTGELFF.

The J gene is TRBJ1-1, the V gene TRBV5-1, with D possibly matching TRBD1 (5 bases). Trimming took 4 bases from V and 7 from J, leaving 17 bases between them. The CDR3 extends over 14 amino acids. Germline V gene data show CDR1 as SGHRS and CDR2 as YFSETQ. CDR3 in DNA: TGCGCCAGCAGCACCGGGACTCCCCTTGGTGAAGCTTTCTTT. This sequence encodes CASSTGTPLGEAFF.

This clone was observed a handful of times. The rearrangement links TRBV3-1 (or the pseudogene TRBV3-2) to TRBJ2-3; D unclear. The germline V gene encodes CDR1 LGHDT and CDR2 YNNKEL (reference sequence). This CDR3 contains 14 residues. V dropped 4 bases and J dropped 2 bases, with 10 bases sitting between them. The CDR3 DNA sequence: TGTGCCAGCAGCCCTTCACTTTCCACAGATACGCAGTATTTT. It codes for CASSPSLSTDTQYF.

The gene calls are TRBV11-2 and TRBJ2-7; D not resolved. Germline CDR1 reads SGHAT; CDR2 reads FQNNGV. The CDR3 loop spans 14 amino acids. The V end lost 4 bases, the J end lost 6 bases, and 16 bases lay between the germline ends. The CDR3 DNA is TGTGCCAGCAGCTCCGGGTCCGGTGGCGGCGAGCAGTACGTC. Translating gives CASSSGSGGGEQYV.

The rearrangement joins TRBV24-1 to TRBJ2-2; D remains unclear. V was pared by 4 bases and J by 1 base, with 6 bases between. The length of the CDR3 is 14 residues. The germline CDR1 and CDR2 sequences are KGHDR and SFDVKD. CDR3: CATSEPGNTGELFF. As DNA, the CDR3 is TGTGCCACCAGTGAGCCAGGGAACACCGGGGAGCTGTTTTTT.

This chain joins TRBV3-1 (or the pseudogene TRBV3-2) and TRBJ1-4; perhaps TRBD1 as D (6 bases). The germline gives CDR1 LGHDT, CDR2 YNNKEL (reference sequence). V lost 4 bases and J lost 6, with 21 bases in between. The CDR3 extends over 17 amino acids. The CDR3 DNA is TGTGCCAGCAGCCTGTATCAGGGGTTCGGGACGGATGAAAAACTGTTTTTT. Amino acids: CASSLYQGFGTDEKLFF.

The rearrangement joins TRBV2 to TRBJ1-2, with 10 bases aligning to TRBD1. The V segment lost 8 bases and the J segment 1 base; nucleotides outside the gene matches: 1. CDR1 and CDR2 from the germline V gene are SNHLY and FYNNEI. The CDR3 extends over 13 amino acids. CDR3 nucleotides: TGTGCCAGCGGGGACAGGGGTAACTATGGCTACACCTTC. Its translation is CASGDRGNYGYTF. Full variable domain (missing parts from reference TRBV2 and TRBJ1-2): EPEVTQTPSHQVTQMGQEVILRCVPISNHLYFYWYRQILGQKVEFLVSFYNNEISEKSEIFDDQFSVERPDGSNFTLKIRSTKLEDSAMYFCASGDRGNYGYTFGSGTRLTVV.

This CDR3 is CASSGGGYGYTF. CDR3 sequence (DNA): TGTGCCAGCTCCGGGGGGGGCTATGGCTACACCTTC. This chain uses TRBV3-1 (or the pseudogene TRBV3-2) with TRBJ1-2; D is perhaps TRBD1 (5 bases). Germline CDR1 is LGHDT and CDR2 is YNNKEL (reference sequence). Trimming removed 8 bases from V and 4 bases from J, with 11 bases in between. The CDR3 runs to 12 residues.